This T cell receptor beta chain was identified during a study of post-analysis software for immune sequencing data. Whole-study results and caveats: Patients showed TRBV5-6, TRBV5-1 and TRBV20-1 among five TRBV segments more frequent than in controls.

This clonotype was counted only a few times. The antigen is not known. There are 16 residues in the CDR3. Trimming stripped 2 bases from V and 0 bases from J, with 12 bases between. The V gene's germline CDR1 is SGHVS and CDR2 FQNEAQ. cDNA libraries for TCR beta contained unique molecular identifiers. A single record per CDR3 protein comes from TCRdb applying MiXCR to the PCR reads. This sample has 750,000 to 950,000 distinct CDR3 sequences, with around 50% found just once. The receptor was derived from a girl aged 5-17 years with multiple sclerosis. The sequenced sample consisted of blood. This rearrangement joins TRBV7-8 to TRBJ2-3, with D uncertain. The DNA of the CDR3 is TGTGCCAGCAGCTTAAGAGATGGCAGAAGCACAGATACGCAGTATTTT. Protein product: CASSLRDGRSTDTQYF.